These T cell receptor beta chains were read from a single sample in a study of cytomegalovirus exposure and HLA in healthy donors. Method: immunoSEQ multiplex PCR; TCRdb's copy keeps in-frame clones and lacks some. The sample records over 150,000 clones, 80% being singletons. Sequences were obtained from PBMCs. Source of these receptors: a woman between 35 and 50 years old in good health and CMV-seropositive. CDR3s include the opening cysteine and the closing phenylalanine or tryptophan. The order of the fields is D gene, clone size, J gene, V gene, CDR3 DNA, CDR3 protein. A D gene is named only where the DNA matches it firmly. The size entry is marked missing in some rows and otherwise reads once, few, many or a size class.

-,once,TRBJ1-4,TRBV30,TGTGCCTGGAGTTCCGGGTGGCAGTGGCCTAATGAAAAACTGTTTTTT,CAWSSGWQWPNEKLFF
TRBD1,once,TRBJ2-2,TRBV27,TGTGCCAGCAGTGCGGACAGGGTCAGGGGGGAGCTGTTTTTT,CASSADRVRGELFF
-,-,TRBJ2-7,TRBV7-2,TGTGCCAGCAGCCCCGGACTGGGCGAGCAGTACTTC,CASSPGLGEQYF
-,-,TRBJ1-6,TRBV30,TGTGCCTGGAGTGCGGGGTTAGGTAATTCACCCCTCCACTTT,CAWSAGLGNSPLHF
-,-,TRBJ2-2,TRBV11-2,TGTGCCAGCAGCTTACAGGCTAACACCGGGGAGCTGTTTTTT,CASSLQANTGELFF
-,-,TRBJ1-3,TRBV4-2,TGTGCCAGCAGCCCGGTTTTAGAGGCGCGTGGAAACACCATATATTTT,CASSPVLEARGNTIYF
-,-,TRBJ2-7,TRBV25-1,TGTGCCAGCAGTGGACAGTTCTCCTACGAGCAGTACTTC,CASSGQFSYEQYF
TRBD2,-,TRBJ2-3,TRBV2,TGTGCCAGCAGCTTTCTTGGACTAGCTCAGTTAACGCAGTATTTT,CASSFLGLAQLTQYF
-,-,TRBJ2-2,TRBV29-1,TGCAGCGTCAAGGGCCCGGGGGCGGGGGCCTCTAAAGGGGAGCTGTTTTTT,CSVKGPGAGASKGELFF
-,-,TRBJ1-5,TRBV27,TGTGCCAGCAGGATAAGTGAAGAGGGCAATCAGCCCCAGCATTTT,CASRISEEGNQPQHF
TRBD1,-,TRBJ2-5,TRBV5-1,TGCGCCAGCAGCCTAGGTGACAGGGGGCCCCAAGAGACCCAGTACTTC,CASSLGDRGPQETQYF
TRBD2,-,TRBJ2-5,TRBV19,TGTGCCAGTAGTATGGGGGGCGGGAGGACCGGGGGGGCCCAAGAGACCCAGTACTTC,CASSMGGGRTGGAQETQYF
-,-,TRBJ2-5,TRBV18,TGTGCCAGCTCAGTTCGAGAGACCCAGTACTTC,CASSVRETQYF
-,-,TRBJ1-5,TRBV5-1,TGCGCCAGCAGCTTGGCAGTCGGGAAGCCCCAGCATTTT,CASSLAVGKPQHF
TRBD2,-,TRBJ2-6,TRBV7-6,TGTGCCAGCAGCCCCGCGGGGGAGGGGTTTTACGGGGCCAACGTCCTGACTTTC,CASSPAGEGFYGANVLTF
-,-,TRBJ2-3,TRBV13,TGTGCCAGCAGCCGGAGAGGGATAGATACGCAGTATTTT,CASSRRGIDTQYF
-,-,TRBJ2-5,TRBV6-1,TGTGCCAGCGGGGGGACCCAAGCTGACTTC,CASGGTQADF
-,-,TRBJ2-7,TRBV2,TGTGCCAGCAGTGGGGGGCAGATCACAACCTACGAGCAGTACTTC,CASSGGQITTYEQYF
-,-,TRBJ2-3,TRBV7-2,TGTGCCAGCAGCTTAGTTCAAACAGATACGCAGTATTTT,CASSLVQTDTQYF
-,-,TRBJ2-2,TRBV7-7,TGTGCCAGTACAGCAAGCAGGACCGGGGAGCTGTTTTTT,CASTASRTGELFF
TRBD2,-,TRBJ2-1,TRBV28,TGTGCCAGCAGTTTTAGGACTAGCGGGGGGAGCTCCTACAATGAGCAGTTCTTC,CASSFRTSGGSSYNEQFF
-,-,TRBJ1-2,TRBV19,TGCGCCAGTAGTAGTTTACAGAACTATGGCTACACCTTC,CASSSLQNYGYTF
TRBD1,-,TRBJ2-6,TRBV5-1,TGCGCCAGCAGCTCTCTGACCGGGACAGGGGGCGTTGGGGCCAACGTCCTGACTTTC,CASSSLTGTGGVGANVLTF
-,-,TRBJ2-7,TRBV18,TGTGCCAGCTCACCGACCAGGGGTCCCCTCGAGCAGTACTTC,CASSPTRGPLEQYF
TRBD2,-,TRBJ2-1,TRBV5-1,TGCGCCAGCAGCTTGGACACTAGCGGGAAGGTCGATGAGCAGTTCTTC,CASSLDTSGKVDEQFF
-,few,TRBJ2-1,TRBV29-1,TGCAGCGTTGAACTACCGACTAGGGTGCTTTACAATGAGCAGTTCTTC,CSVELPTRVLYNEQFF
TRBD1,-,TRBJ1-1,TRBV10-1,TGCGCCAGCAGTGAGGGGACAGGCGAAGCTTTCTTT,CASSEGTGEAFF
-,few,TRBJ2-2,TRBV18,TGTGCCAGCTCACGAGACGGGGGGGAGCTGTTTTTT,CASSRDGGELFF
TRBD2,-,TRBJ2-1,TRBV7-3,TGTGCCAGCAGCCGACTAGCGGGGAGCTCCTACAATGAGCAGTTCTTC,CASSRLAGSSYNEQFF